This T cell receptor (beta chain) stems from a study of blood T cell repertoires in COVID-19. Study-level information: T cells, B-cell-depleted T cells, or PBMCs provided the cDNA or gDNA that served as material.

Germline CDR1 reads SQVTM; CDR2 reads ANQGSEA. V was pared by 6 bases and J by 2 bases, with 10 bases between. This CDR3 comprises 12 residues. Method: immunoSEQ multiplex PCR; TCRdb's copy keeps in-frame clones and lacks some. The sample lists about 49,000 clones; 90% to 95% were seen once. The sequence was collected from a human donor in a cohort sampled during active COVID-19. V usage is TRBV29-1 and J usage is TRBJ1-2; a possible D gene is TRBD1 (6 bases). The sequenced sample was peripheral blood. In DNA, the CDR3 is TGCAGCGTATCTACAGGGAACTATGGCTACACCTTC. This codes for CSVSTGNYGYTF.